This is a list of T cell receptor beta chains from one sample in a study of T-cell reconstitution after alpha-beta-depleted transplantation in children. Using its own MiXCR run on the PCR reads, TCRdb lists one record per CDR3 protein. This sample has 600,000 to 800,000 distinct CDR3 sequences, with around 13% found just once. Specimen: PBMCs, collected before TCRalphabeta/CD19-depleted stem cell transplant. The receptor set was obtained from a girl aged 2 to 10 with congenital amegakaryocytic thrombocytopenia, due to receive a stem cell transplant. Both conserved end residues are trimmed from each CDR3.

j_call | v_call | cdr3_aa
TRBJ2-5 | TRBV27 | ASRETSVLKQETQY
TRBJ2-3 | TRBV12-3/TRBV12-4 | ASSLPLVHSTDTQY
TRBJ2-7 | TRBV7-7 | ASRSSRGLLEQY
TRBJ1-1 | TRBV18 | ASSPYRDSVEAF
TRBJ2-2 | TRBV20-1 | SARVDVGGELF
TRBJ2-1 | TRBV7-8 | ASSLGASGSYEQF
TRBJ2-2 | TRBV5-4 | ASSFLINTGELF
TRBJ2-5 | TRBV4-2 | ASSHGTPQETQY
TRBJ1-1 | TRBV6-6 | ASSGLGGEAF
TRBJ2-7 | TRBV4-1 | ASSQTLAPIYEQY
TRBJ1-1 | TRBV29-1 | SVRRGRDTEAF
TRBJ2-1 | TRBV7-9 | ASSSLAGVAYNEQF
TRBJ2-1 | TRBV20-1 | SASGGRAYNEQF
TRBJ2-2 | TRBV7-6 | ASSLATSGNTGELF
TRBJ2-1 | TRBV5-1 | ASSLPGNEQF
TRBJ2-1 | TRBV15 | ATSRDPGLSYNEQF
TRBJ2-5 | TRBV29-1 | SVALAGEEETQY
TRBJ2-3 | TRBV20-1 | SAPNLAGGPDTQY
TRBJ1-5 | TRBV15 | ATSRDRSGVQPQH
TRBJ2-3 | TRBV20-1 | SARLAGGGSADTQY
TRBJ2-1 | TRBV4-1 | ASREHQGLYNEQF
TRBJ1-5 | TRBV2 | ASSEYSSNQPQH
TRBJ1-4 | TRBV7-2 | ASSFVNEKLF
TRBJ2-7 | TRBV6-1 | ASSSSWYRSSYEQY
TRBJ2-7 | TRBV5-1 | ASTTNSYEQY
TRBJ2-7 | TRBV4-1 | ASSHLGPTYEQY
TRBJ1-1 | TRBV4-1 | ASSQFVYPTEAF
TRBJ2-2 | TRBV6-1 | ASRQAGAGELF
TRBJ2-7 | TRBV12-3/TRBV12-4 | ASRPVQGIGEQY
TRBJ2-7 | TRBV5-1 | ASSFGGQVTYEQY
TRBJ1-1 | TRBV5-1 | ASSLEGQGGTEAF
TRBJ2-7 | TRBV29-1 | SVEGTGVGEQS
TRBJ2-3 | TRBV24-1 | ATSDQGTGTSTDTQY
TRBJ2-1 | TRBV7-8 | ASSFTRGGQGEF
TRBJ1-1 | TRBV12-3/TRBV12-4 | ASSIRERTEAF
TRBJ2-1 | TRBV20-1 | SAGLPYNEQF
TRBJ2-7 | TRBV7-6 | AICPSGLAGDQRWYEQY
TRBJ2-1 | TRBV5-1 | ASSLSGDGEQF
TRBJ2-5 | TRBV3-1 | ASSLEWREETQY
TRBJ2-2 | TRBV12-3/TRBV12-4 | ASSSTSSGRAGWELF
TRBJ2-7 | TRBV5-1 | ASSLGAADDSYEQY
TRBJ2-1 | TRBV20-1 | SAFPVSSYNEQF